This TCR beta chain was profiled in a study of cytotoxic CD8 clonotypes in ibrutinib-treated CLL. Overall study context: Response sampling came at median around eleven months of treatment, ranging about 6 to 40 months.

The repertoire was sequenced with immunoSEQ multiplex PCR; TCRdb's copy has only in-frame clones and lacks some. The data contain tens of thousands of clones, about nine tenths of them singletons. TCR beta library input comprised roughly 2.2 micrograms of genomic DNA from cryopreserved PBMCs. Trimming cost V 7 bases and J 7 bases, with 17 bases left between them. Germline assignment: CDR1 SQVTM and CDR2 ANQGSEA. This CDR3 has 14 amino acids. Comments on this clone: The antigen is undetermined.

Study results and caveats: Sampling schedules were unmatched across sustained-remission and progressing patients.

The TCR sequence derives from a human donor with chronic lymphocytic leukemia. V is TRBV29-1 and J is TRBJ1-6; D might be TRBD1 (6 bases). Specimen: PBMCs, collected after 12 months of ibrutinib treatment. CDR3 sequence: CSATTGGLNSPLHF. CDR3 bases: TGCAGCGCTACTACCGGGGGCCTCAATTCACCCCTCCACTTT.